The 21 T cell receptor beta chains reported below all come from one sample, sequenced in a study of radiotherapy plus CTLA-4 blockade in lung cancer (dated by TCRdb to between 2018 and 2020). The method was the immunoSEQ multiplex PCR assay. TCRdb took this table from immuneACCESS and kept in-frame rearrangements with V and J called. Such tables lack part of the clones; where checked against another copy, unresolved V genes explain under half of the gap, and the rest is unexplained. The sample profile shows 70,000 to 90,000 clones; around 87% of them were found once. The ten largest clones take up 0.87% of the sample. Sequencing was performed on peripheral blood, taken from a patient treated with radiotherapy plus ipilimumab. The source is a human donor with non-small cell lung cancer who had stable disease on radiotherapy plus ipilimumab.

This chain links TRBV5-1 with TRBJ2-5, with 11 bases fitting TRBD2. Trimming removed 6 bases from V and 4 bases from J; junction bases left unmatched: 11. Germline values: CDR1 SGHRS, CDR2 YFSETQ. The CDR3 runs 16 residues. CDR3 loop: CASMGSSGGPGETQYF. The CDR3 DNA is TGCGCCAGCATGGGATCTAGCGGGGGGCCGGGAGAGACCCAGTACTTC.

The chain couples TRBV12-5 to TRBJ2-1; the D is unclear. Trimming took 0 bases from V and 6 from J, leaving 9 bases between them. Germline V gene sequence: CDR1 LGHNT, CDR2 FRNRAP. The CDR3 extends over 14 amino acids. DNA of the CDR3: TGTGCTAGTGGTTTGGTACACGGCTCCAATGAGCAGTTCTTC. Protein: CASGLVHGSNEQFF. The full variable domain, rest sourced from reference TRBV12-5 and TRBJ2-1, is DARVTQTPRHKVTEMGQEVTMRCQPILGHNTVFWYRQTMMQGLELLAYFRNRAPLDDSGMPKDRFSAEMPDATLATLKIQPSEPRDSAVYFCASGLVHGSNEQFFGPGTRLTVL.

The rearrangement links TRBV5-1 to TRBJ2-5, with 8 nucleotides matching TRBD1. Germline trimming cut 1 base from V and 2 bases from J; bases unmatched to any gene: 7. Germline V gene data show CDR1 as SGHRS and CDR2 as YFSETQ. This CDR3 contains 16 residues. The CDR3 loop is CASSLTPTGVQETQYF. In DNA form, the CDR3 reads TGCGCCAGCAGCTTGACCCCGACAGGGGTACAAGAGACCCAGTACTTC. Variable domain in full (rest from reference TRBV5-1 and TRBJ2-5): KAGVTQTPRYLIKTRGQQVTLSCSPISGHRSVSWYQQTPGQGLQFLFEYFSETQRNKGNFPGRFSGRQFSNSRSEMNVSTLELGDSALYLCASSLTPTGVQETQYFGPGTRLLVL.

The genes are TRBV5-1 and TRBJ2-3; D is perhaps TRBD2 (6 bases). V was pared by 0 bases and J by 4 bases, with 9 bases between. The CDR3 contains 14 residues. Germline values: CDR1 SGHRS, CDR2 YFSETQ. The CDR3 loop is CASSLGSGPDTQYF. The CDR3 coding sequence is TGCGCCAGCAGCTTGGGAAGCGGGCCAGATACGCAGTATTTT.

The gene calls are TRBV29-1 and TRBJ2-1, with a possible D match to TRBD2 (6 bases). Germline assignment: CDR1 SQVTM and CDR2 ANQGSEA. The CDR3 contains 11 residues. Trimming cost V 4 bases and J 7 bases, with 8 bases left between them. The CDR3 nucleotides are TGCAGCGTTGTACTAGCAAATGAGCAGTTCTTC. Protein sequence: CSVVLANEQFF.

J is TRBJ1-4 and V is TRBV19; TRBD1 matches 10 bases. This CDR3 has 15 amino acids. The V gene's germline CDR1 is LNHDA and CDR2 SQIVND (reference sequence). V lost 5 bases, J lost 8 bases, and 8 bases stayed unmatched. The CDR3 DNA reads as TGTGCCAGTAGTGTCCGGACAGGGGGTAGAGAAAAACTGTTTTTT. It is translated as CASSVRTGGREKLFF.

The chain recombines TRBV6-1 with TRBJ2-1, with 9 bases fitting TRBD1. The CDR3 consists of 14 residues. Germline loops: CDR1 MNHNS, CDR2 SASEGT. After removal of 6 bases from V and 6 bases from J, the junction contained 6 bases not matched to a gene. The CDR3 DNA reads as TGTGCCAGCAGAGGGACAGGGTTGGGCAATGAGCAGTTCTTC. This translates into CASRGTGLGNEQFF.

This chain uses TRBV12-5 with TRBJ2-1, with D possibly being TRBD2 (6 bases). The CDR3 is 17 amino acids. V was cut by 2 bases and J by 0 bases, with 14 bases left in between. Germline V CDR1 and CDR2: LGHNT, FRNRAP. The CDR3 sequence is CASGLFTGTGSYNEQFF. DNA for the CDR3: TGTGCTAGTGGTTTGTTTACCGGGACTGGCTCCTACAATGAGCAGTTCTTC.

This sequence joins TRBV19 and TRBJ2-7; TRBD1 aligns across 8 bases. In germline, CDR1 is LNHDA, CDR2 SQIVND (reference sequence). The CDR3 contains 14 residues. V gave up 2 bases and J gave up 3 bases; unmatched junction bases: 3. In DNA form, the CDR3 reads TGTGCCAGTAGTATAACTGGGACAGGCTACGAGCAGTACTTC. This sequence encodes CASSITGTGYEQYF.

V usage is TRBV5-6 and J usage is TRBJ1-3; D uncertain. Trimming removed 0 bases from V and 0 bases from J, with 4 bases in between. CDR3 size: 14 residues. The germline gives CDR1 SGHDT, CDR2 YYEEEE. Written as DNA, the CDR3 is TGTGCCAGCAGCTTGGTGAACTCTGGAAACACCATATATTTT. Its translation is CASSLVNSGNTIYF.

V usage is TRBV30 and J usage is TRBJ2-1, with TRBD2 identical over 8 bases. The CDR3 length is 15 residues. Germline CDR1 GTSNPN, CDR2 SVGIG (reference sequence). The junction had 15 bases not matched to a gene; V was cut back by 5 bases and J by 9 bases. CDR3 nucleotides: TGTGCCTGGCGGGCCTACGGGACTAGTAGAATTGAGCAGTTCTTC. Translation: CAWRAYGTSRIEQFF. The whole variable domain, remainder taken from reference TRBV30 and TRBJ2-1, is SQTIHQWPATLVQPVGSPLSLECTVEGTSNPNLYWYRQAAGRGLQLLFYSVGIGQISSEVPQNLSASRPQDRQFILSSKKLLLSDSGFYLCAWRAYGTSRIEQFFGPGTRLTVL.

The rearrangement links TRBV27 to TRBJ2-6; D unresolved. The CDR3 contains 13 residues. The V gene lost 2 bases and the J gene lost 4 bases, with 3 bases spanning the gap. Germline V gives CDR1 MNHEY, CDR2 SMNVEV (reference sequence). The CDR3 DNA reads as TGTGCCAGCAGTTTAATGGGGGCCAACGTCCTGACTTTC. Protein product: CASSLMGANVLTF. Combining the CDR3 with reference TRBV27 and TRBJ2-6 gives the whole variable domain EAQVTQNPRYLITVTGKKLTVTCSQNMNHEYMSWYRQDPGLGLRQIYYSMNVEVTDKGDVPEGYKVSRKEKRNFPLILESPSPNQTSLYFCASSLMGANVLTFGAGSRLTVL.

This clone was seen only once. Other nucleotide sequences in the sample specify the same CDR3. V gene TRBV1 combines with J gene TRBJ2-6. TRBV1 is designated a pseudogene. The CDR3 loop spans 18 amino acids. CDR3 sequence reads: CTSRLWGLCTKRANVLTF. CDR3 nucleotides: TGCACCAGCAGGTTGTGGGGTTTGTGCACGAAGCGGGCCAACGTCCTGACTTTC.

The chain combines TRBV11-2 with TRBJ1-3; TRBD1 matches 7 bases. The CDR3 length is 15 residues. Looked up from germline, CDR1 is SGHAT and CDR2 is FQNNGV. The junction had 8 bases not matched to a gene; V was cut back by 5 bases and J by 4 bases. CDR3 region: CASSVETGLGNTIYF. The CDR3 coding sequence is TGTGCCAGCAGCGTCGAGACAGGGTTGGGAAACACCATATATTTT.

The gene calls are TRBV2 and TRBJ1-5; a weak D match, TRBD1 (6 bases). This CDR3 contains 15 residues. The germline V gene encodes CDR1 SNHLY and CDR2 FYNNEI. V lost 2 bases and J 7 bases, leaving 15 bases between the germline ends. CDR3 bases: TGTGCCAGCAGTGAATGGCAGGGGCAGGGGCAGCCCCAGCATTTT. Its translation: CASSEWQGQGQPQHF.

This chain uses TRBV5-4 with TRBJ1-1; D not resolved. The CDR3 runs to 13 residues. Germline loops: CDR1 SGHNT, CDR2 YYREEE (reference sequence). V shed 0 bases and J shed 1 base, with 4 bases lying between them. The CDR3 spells CASSLARNTEAFF. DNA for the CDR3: TGTGCCAGCAGCTTGGCCAGGAACACTGAAGCTTTCTTT.

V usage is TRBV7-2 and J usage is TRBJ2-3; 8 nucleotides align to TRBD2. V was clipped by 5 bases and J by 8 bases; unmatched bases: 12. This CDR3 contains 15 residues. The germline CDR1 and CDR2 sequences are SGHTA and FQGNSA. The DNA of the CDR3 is TGTGCCAGCAGCCCCGGGGGGGGTGTAGGGGTTACGCAGTATTTT. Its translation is CASSPGGGVGVTQYF. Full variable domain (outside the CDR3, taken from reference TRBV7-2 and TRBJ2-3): GAGVSQSPSNKVTEKGKDVELRCDPISGHTALYWYRQSLGQGLEFLIYFQGNSAPDKSGLPSDRFSAERTGGSVSTLTIQRTQQEDSAVYLCASSPGGGVGVTQYFGPGTRLTVL.

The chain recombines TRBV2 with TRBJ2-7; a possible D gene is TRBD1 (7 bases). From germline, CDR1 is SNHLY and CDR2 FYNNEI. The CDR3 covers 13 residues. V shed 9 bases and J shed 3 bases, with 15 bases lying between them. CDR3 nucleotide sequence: TGTGCCAGTCGGGACAGCGGGCTCTACGAGCAGTACTTC. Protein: CASRDSGLYEQYF.

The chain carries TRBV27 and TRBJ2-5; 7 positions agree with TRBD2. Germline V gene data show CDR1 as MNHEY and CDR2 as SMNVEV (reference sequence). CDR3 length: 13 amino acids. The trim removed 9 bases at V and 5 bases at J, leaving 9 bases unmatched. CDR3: CASGGGWGETQYF. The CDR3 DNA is TGTGCCAGTGGGGGGGGGTGGGGGGAGACCCAGTACTTC.

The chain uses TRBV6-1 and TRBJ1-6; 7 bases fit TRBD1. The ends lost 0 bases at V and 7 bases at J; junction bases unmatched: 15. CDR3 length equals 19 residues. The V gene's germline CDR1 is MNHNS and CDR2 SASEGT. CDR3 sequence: CASSEAPPPGGLSNSPLHF. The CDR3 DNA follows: TGTGCCAGCAGTGAAGCGCCTCCCCCAGGGGGGTTAAGCAATTCACCCCTCCACTTT.

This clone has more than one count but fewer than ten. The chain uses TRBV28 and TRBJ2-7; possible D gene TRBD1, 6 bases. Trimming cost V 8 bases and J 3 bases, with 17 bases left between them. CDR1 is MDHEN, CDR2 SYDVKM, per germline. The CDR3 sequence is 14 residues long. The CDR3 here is CASEVAGTFYEQYF. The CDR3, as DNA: TGTGCCAGCGAGGTTGCCGGGACATTCTACGAGCAGTACTTC.